A selection of T cell receptor beta chains follows, all from one sample in a study of sequential checkpoint blockade in melanoma. This table comes from immunoSEQ multiplex PCR, and its TCRdb copy is limited to in-frame clones, with some not included. The repertoire holds fewer than 35,000 clones, about three quarters seen once, with about a fifth in the top ten. The starting material was CD8+ T cells sorted from blood (inferred from file names), obtained from a patient given nivolumab and ipilimumab in sequence. Receptors were obtained from a human donor with melanoma. Both conserved end residues are part of each CDR3. Fields, in order: D gene, V gene, clone size, J gene, CDR3 DNA, CDR3 protein. The D gene is left open where the match is weak. Some rows have no size entry. The others give once, few or many, or a class for an expanded clone.

D gene: TRBD1; V gene: TRBV27; clone size: once; J gene: TRBJ1-2; CDR3 DNA: TGTGCCAGCAGTTTTTGGGGACAGGGAGTAGGCTATGGCTACACCTTC; CDR3 protein: CASSFWGQGVGYGYTF
D gene: .; V gene: TRBV28; clone size: few; J gene: TRBJ1-5; CDR3 DNA: TGTGCCAGCCCCCAGGACAGTTATAGCAATCAGCCCCAGCATTTT; CDR3 protein: CASPQDSYSNQPQHF
D gene: .; V gene: TRBV19; clone size: .; J gene: TRBJ2-3; CDR3 DNA: TGTGCCAGTAGTACCCGGCACTGGGGCGGAGATACGCAGTATTTT; CDR3 protein: CASSTRHWGGDTQYF
D gene: .; V gene: TRBV7-3; clone size: medium-sized; J gene: TRBJ2-7; CDR3 DNA: TGTGCCAGCGGGATTGGGGCAGGGTTCGAGCAGTACTTC; CDR3 protein: CASGIGAGFEQYF
D gene: .; V gene: TRBV4-3; clone size: .; J gene: TRBJ2-7; CDR3 DNA: TGCGCCAGCAGCCAAGATCCGGGATGGGAGCAGTACTTC; CDR3 protein: CASSQDPGWEQYF
D gene: TRBD1; V gene: TRBV27; clone size: .; J gene: TRBJ1-1; CDR3 DNA: TGTGCCAGCAGTCCCCTCGTGGGGACAGCGAACACTGAAGCTTTCTTT; CDR3 protein: CASSPLVGTANTEAFF
D gene: .; V gene: TRBV27; clone size: .; J gene: TRBJ2-1; CDR3 DNA: TGTGCCAGCAGCCTGACTGCAAGCTCCTACAATGAGCAGTTCTTC; CDR3 protein: CASSLTASSYNEQFF
D gene: TRBD1; V gene: TRBV19; clone size: once; J gene: TRBJ2-3; CDR3 DNA: TGTGCCAGTAGTAGGACAGGGAGCACAGATACGCAGTATTTT; CDR3 protein: CASSRTGSTDTQYF
D gene: .; V gene: TRBV4-2; clone size: once; J gene: TRBJ2-3; CDR3 DNA: TGTGCCAGCAGCCCCTCCGGAGGGCCTGATACGCAGTATTTT; CDR3 protein: CASSPSGGPDTQYF
D gene: .; V gene: TRBV4-3; clone size: .; J gene: TRBJ2-3; CDR3 DNA: TGCGCCAGCAGCCAGCCGCCACACACAGATACGCAGTATTTT; CDR3 protein: CASSQPPHTDTQYF
D gene: TRBD2; V gene: TRBV28; clone size: .; J gene: TRBJ2-1; CDR3 DNA: TGTGCCAGCAGCACGAATCCGGGACTAGCGGGAGAGAGCCTACTATACAATGAGCAGTTCTTC; CDR3 protein: CASSTNPGLAGESLLYNEQFF
D gene: TRBD1; V gene: TRBV6-1; clone size: .; J gene: TRBJ2-2; CDR3 DNA: TGTGCCAGCAGGGAGGGGACAGGGCAAGTCGGGGAGCTGTTTTTT; CDR3 protein: CASREGTGQVGELFF
D gene: .; V gene: TRBV18; clone size: .; J gene: TRBJ1-2; CDR3 DNA: TGTGCCAGCTCACCCCCGGGCGGGGGGCGAAGCACCTTC; CDR3 protein: CASSPPGGGRSTF
D gene: .; V gene: TRBV27; clone size: .; J gene: TRBJ2-7; CDR3 DNA: TGTGCCAGCAGTTCCGGGCGACAGTTACCCTACGAGCAGTACTTC; CDR3 protein: CASSSGRQLPYEQYF
D gene: TRBD1; V gene: TRBV15; clone size: few; J gene: TRBJ2-1; CDR3 DNA: TGTGCCACCAGCAGAGATTTATCGGGGACAGGGGAGTACGAGCAGTTCTTC; CDR3 protein: CATSRDLSGTGEYEQFF
D gene: TRBD2; V gene: TRBV10-3; clone size: .; J gene: TRBJ2-1; CDR3 DNA: TGTGCCATCCGGGGGGTTCAGCCGAATGAGCAGTTCTTC; CDR3 protein: CAIRGVQPNEQFF
D gene: TRBD1; V gene: TRBV27; clone size: few; J gene: TRBJ2-7; CDR3 DNA: TGTGCCAGCAGGGTGGACAGGGGACCCTACGAGCAGTACTTC; CDR3 protein: CASRVDRGPYEQYF
D gene: TRBD1; V gene: TRBV19; clone size: once; J gene: TRBJ2-6; CDR3 DNA: TGTGCCAGTAGGCGGGACAGGGCCCTCCCATCTGGGGCCAACGTCCTGACTTTC; CDR3 protein: CASRRDRALPSGANVLTF
D gene: .; V gene: TRBV7-3; clone size: .; J gene: TRBJ2-1; CDR3 DNA: TGTGCCAGCAGCTTAACTGGGGGGTACAATGAGCAGTTCTTC; CDR3 protein: CASSLTGGYNEQFF
D gene: TRBD2; V gene: TRBV4-3; clone size: few; J gene: TRBJ2-5; CDR3 DNA: TGCGCCAGCAGCCAAGTTAGGCTAGGGCTAGCGGGAGGGGAGACCCAGTACTTC; CDR3 protein: CASSQVRLGLAGGETQYF
D gene: .; V gene: TRBV29-1; clone size: .; J gene: TRBJ2-3; CDR3 DNA: TGCAGCGTCCCGGTTCCACTCACAGATACGCAGTATTTT; CDR3 protein: CSVPVPLTDTQYF
D gene: TRBD1; V gene: TRBV10-1; clone size: .; J gene: TRBJ1-2; CDR3 DNA: TGCGCCAGCAGTGATTCAGGGGGCTATGGCTACACCTTC; CDR3 protein: CASSDSGGYGYTF
D gene: .; V gene: TRBV11-2; clone size: .; J gene: TRBJ2-2; CDR3 DNA: TGTGCCAGCAGCGCAGTAGCCTTTAACACCGGGGAGCTGTTTTTT; CDR3 protein: CASSAVAFNTGELFF
D gene: .; V gene: TRBV9; clone size: .; J gene: TRBJ2-7; CDR3 DNA: TGTGCCAGCAGCGTAACCAGCGGAGATTACGAGCAGTACTTC; CDR3 protein: CASSVTSGDYEQYF
D gene: .; V gene: TRBV11-2; clone size: few; J gene: TRBJ2-5; CDR3 DNA: TGTGCCAGCAGCCCCACGGGGGAGACCCAGTACTTC; CDR3 protein: CASSPTGETQYF
D gene: TRBD1; V gene: TRBV13; clone size: few; J gene: TRBJ2-5; CDR3 DNA: TGTGCCAGCAGCCATCCTGAAGGGGGCGGAGAGACCCAGTACTTC; CDR3 protein: CASSHPEGGGETQYF
D gene: .; V gene: TRBV7-9; clone size: once; J gene: TRBJ2-1; CDR3 DNA: TGTGCCAGCAGCTTGGGCCAGACCTCCTACAATGAGCAGTTCTTC; CDR3 protein: CASSLGQTSYNEQFF
D gene: TRBD1; V gene: TRBV9; clone size: few; J gene: TRBJ2-7; CDR3 DNA: TGTGCCAGCAGCATCGGACAGGCCCTTCATTACGAGCAGTACTTC; CDR3 protein: CASSIGQALHYEQYF
D gene: TRBD2; V gene: TRBV6-1; clone size: .; J gene: TRBJ2-7; CDR3 DNA: TGTGCCAGCGAAAAAGGGGAGCGGGGAGAGCAGTACTTC; CDR3 protein: CASEKGERGEQYF
D gene: .; V gene: TRBV28; clone size: .; J gene: TRBJ2-2; CDR3 DNA: TGTGCCAGCAGAGATACAGGGCGGACCGGGGAGCTGTTTTTT; CDR3 protein: CASRDTGRTGELFF
D gene: .; V gene: TRBV2; clone size: .; J gene: TRBJ1-2; CDR3 DNA: TGTGCCAGCAGTGAAGCCGGAGGGGACCGCAACTATGGCTACACCTTC; CDR3 protein: CASSEAGGDRNYGYTF
D gene: TRBD2; V gene: TRBV4-3; clone size: .; J gene: TRBJ2-2; CDR3 DNA: TGCGCCAGCAGCCACCTTCGGGGGGAGGAGCTGTTTTTT; CDR3 protein: CASSHLRGEELFF
D gene: .; V gene: TRBV19; clone size: .; J gene: TRBJ1-3; CDR3 DNA: TGTGCCAGTAGTATTGGGCAGCTCGGTGGAAACACCATATATTTT; CDR3 protein: CASSIGQLGGNTIYF
D gene: TRBD1; V gene: TRBV19; clone size: once; J gene: TRBJ2-3; CDR3 DNA: TGTGCCAGTAGTGTCCATTTAGGACAGGCGGAATACACAGATACGCAGTATTTT; CDR3 protein: CASSVHLGQAEYTDTQYF
D gene: TRBD2; V gene: TRBV28; clone size: .; J gene: TRBJ2-7; CDR3 DNA: TGTGCCAGCAGTTTAACGGGAGGGTACGAGCAGTACTTC; CDR3 protein: CASSLTGGYEQYF
D gene: TRBD1; V gene: TRBV9; clone size: .; J gene: TRBJ2-7; CDR3 DNA: TGTGCCAGCAGCTCTTGGACAGGGAGCGAGCAGTACTTC; CDR3 protein: CASSSWTGSEQYF
D gene: TRBD2; V gene: TRBV7-3; clone size: .; J gene: TRBJ2-1; CDR3 DNA: TGTGCCAGCAGCTTAGGCTTCACAGCGGGAGGAGAGTATGAGCAGTTCTTC; CDR3 protein: CASSLGFTAGGEYEQFF
D gene: .; V gene: TRBV25-1; clone size: few; J gene: TRBJ2-5; CDR3 DNA: TGTGCCAGCAGTGAATATAGTGAGCAGTACTTC; CDR3 protein: CASSEYSEQYF
D gene: TRBD1; V gene: TRBV6-5; clone size: few; J gene: TRBJ2-2; CDR3 DNA: TGTGCCAGCAGTTCCGGGACAGGATCCGGGGAGCTGTTTTTT; CDR3 protein: CASSSGTGSGELFF
D gene: TRBD1; V gene: TRBV2; clone size: few; J gene: TRBJ2-7; CDR3 DNA: TGTGCCAGCAGCGCGACCGGGACAGGGGTAACCTACGAGCAGTACTTC; CDR3 protein: CASSATGTGVTYEQYF
D gene: TRBD1; V gene: TRBV6-6; clone size: .; J gene: TRBJ1-2; CDR3 DNA: TGTGCCAGCAGTCCACGAGAGGGGGCCTACTATGGCTACACCTTC; CDR3 protein: CASSPREGAYYGYTF
D gene: .; V gene: TRBV5-8; clone size: .; J gene: TRBJ2-1; CDR3 DNA: TGTGCCAGCAGCCCGTACAATGAGCAGTTCTTC; CDR3 protein: CASSPYNEQFF
D gene: .; V gene: TRBV7-8; clone size: few; J gene: TRBJ2-2; CDR3 DNA: TGTGCCAGCAGCTCCATCATGAACACCGGGGAGCTGTTTTTT; CDR3 protein: CASSSIMNTGELFF
D gene: TRBD1; V gene: TRBV7-9; clone size: .; J gene: TRBJ1-5; CDR3 DNA: TGTGCCAGCAGCTCCACAGGGGGCACCCAGCCCCAGCATTTT; CDR3 protein: CASSSTGGTQPQHF
D gene: .; V gene: TRBV4-3; clone size: .; J gene: TRBJ2-7; CDR3 DNA: TGCGCCAGCAGCCAAGATCGGGGGACAGAATCCGAGCAGTACTTC; CDR3 protein: CASSQDRGTESEQYF